This T cell receptor (beta chain) comes out of a study of cytomegalovirus exposure and HLA in healthy donors. A multiplex PCR was run with 60 Vbeta primers and 13 Jbeta primers. Generated by immunoSEQ multiplex PCR, the TCRdb table keeps only in-frame clones and is missing some. Of 150,000 to 200,000 clones in the sample, about 90% were seen once. The V segment lost 4 bases and the J segment 5 bases; nucleotides outside the gene matches: 10. Germline V gives CDR1 SGHTA, CDR2 FQGNSA. The CDR3 is 15 residues long. Notes on this clone: Its target is not known.

Overall study results and limits: A reported reduction in N-insertions relative to the roughly 710-donor mean was seen in an Asian-associated ancestry cluster in a later analysis. Indistinguishability led to the exclusion of some V segments, TRBV6-2 and TRBV6-3 included. DRB1 had the most TCR associations and HLA-C the fewest, a later analysis found, with rates varying by HLA locus.

This sequence joins TRBV7-2 and TRBJ1-2, with 7 bases identical to TRBD1. The clonotype originates from a boy between 2 and 10 years old in good health and CMV-seronegative. Sequenced: PBMCs. In nucleotides, the CDR3 is TGTGCCAGCAGCTCATCCCGGGACAGAGTTTATGGCTACACCTTC. Its protein product is CASSSSRDRVYGYTF. The full variable domain, with the rest looked up from reference TRBV7-2 and TRBJ1-2, is GAGVSQSPSNKVTEKGKDVELRCDPISGHTALYWYRQSLGQGLEFLIYFQGNSAPDKSGLPSDRFSAERTGGSVSTLTIQRTQQEDSAVYLCASSSSRDRVYGYTFGSGTRLTVV.